This is a list of T cell receptor beta chains from one sample in a study of T cells in Graves' hyperthyroidism and ophthalmopathy. TCRdb independently ran MiXCR on the multiplex PCR reads; one entry per CDR3 protein. The data contain more than 550,000 distinct CDR3 sequences, approximately 18% of them singletons. Material for sequencing was blood. The receptors come from a woman aged 50 to 60 with Graves' hyperthyroidism that later progressed to Graves' ophthalmopathy. CDR3s include the opening cysteine and the closing phenylalanine or tryptophan. The D gene is left open where the match is weak. Clone size, where shown, is once, few, many, or a class for clones that have expanded.

v_call	j_call	d_call	clone_size	cdr3_nt	cdr3_aa
TRBV3-1	TRBJ2-1	-	many	TGTGCCAGCAGCCAAGAAGTCTCAAACACCTACAATGAGCAGTTCTTC	CASSQEVSNTYNEQFF
TRBV2	TRBJ1-2	-	many	TGTGCCAGCAGTGGCAAGGACTATGGCTACACCTTC	CASSGKDYGYTF
TRBV18	TRBJ1-1	TRBD1	-	TGTGCCAGCTCACCGATTGGGGACAGGCTTTTCCCGTCGGGGGAAGCTTTCTTT	CASSPIGDRLFPSGEAFF
TRBV7-2	TRBJ2-5	-	-	TGTGCCAGCAGCGTCCCCGGCCAGGGGACCACCTGGGGAAGGGTGACCCAGTACTTC	CASSVPGQGTTWGRVTQYF
TRBV30	TRBJ1-1	-	many	TGTGCCTGGGCAATCAACACTGAAGCTTTCTTT	CAWAINTEAFF
TRBV5-1	TRBJ2-1	-	-	TGCGCCAGCAGCTTGGGTGAGGGAGTCAATGAGCAGTTCTTC	CASSLGEGVNEQFF
TRBV6-5	TRBJ1-2	-	-	TGTGCCAGCAGTTATGTCCCAGACTATGGCTACACCTTC	CASSYVPDYGYTF
TRBV2	TRBJ1-5	TRBD1	many	TGTGCCAGCAGCGTATACGGGACAGGGCAGCAGCCCCAGCATTTT	CASSVYGTGQQPQHF
TRBV5-1	TRBJ1-4	-	-	TGCGCCAGCAGCCTTACTGGGTCGGTGTCGACTAATGAAAAACTGTTTTTT	CASSLTGSVSTNEKLFF
TRBV3-1	TRBJ2-5	TRBD2	many	TGTGCCAGCAGCCACGGACTAGCCCGAGAGACCCAGTACTTC	CASSHGLARETQYF
TRBV30	TRBJ1-4	-	-	TGTGCCTGGGGGCCAGTGGGGGGTGCAAAACTGTTTTTT	CAWGPVGGAKLFF
TRBV5-1	TRBJ2-3	-	few	TGCGCCAGCAGCACGGGGCCTACACACACAGATACGCAGTATTTT	CASSTGPTHTDTQYF
TRBV6-2/TRBV6-3	TRBJ2-2	TRBD1	-	TGTGCCAGCAGTAAGGACAGGGGGGGTACCGGGGAGCTGTTTTTT	CASSKDRGGTGELFF
TRBV2	TRBJ1-4	-	-	TGTGCCAGCAGTGACCAGGGGTTAGTTTATGAAAAACTGTTTTTT	CASSDQGLVYEKLFF
TRBV4-1	TRBJ1-5	-	-	TGCGCCAGCAGCCAAGAAACAGGGACTAGCAATCAGCCCCAGCATTTT	CASSQETGTSNQPQHF
TRBV4-2	TRBJ2-2	-	-	TGTGCCAGCAGCCAAGATGTCTCCCGTAACACGAACACCGGGGAGCTGTTTTTT	CASSQDVSRNTNTGELFF
TRBV10-3	TRBJ2-7	TRBD2	few	TGTGCCATCAGTGAGCCCGGGGGGGTATCCTACGAGCAGTACTTC	CAISEPGGVSYEQYF
TRBV5-6	TRBJ2-5	TRBD2	many	TGTGCCAGCAGCTTACGCGGGGGACAAGAGACCCAGTACTTC	CASSLRGGQETQYF
TRBV19	TRBJ2-1	TRBD1	few	TGTGCCAGTTCGGACAGGGGGCGAAATGAGCAGTTCTTC	CASSDRGRNEQFF
TRBV29-1	TRBJ2-1	TRBD1	-	TGCAGCGTTGCAGGGACAGCCCTTTCCTACAATGAGCAGTTCTTC	CSVAGTALSYNEQFF
TRBV5-1	TRBJ1-6	-	many	TGCGCCAGCACTGACCGGACAGACGCTAATTCACCCCTCCACTTT	CASTDRTDANSPLHF
TRBV19	TRBJ1-1	TRBD1	-	TGTGCCAGTAGTAACAGGGGAGGGGACACTGAAGCTTTCTTT	CASSNRGGDTEAFF
TRBV6-1	TRBJ1-2	-	-	TGTGCCAGCAGTGAAGTGGGCGGGGTTGCTAACTATGGCTACACCTTC	CASSEVGGVANYGYTF
TRBV6-1	TRBJ2-1	-	-	TGTGCCAGCAGAGGACAGCATCGGGTCGACAATGAGCAGTTCTTC	CASRGQHRVDNEQFF
TRBV25-1	TRBJ2-3	TRBD2	-	TGTGCCAGCAGGCGGGAGATCGGCACGCAGTATTTT	CASRREIGTQYF